Listed below are T cell receptor beta chains from one sample, sequenced in a study of cytomegalovirus exposure and HLA in healthy donors. Assay: immunoSEQ multiplex PCR; the TCRdb copy retains only in-frame clones and omits some. The specimen's table records 150,000 or so clones. The sequenced material came from PBMCs. Every receptor here comes from a man aged 25-45 years in good health and CMV-seronegative. Both conserved end residues are part of each CDR3. D genes are given only for firm matches.

J gene	V gene	D gene	CDR3 DNA	CDR3 protein
TRBJ2-2	TRBV29-1	NA	TGCAGCGTTGTTTCGCGGTCGGGCACCGGGGAGCTGTTTTTT	CSVVSRSGTGELFF
TRBJ1-1	TRBV9	TRBD1	TGTGCCAGCACCCAGGGGGGACTTAACACTGAAGCTTTCTTT	CASTQGGLNTEAFF
TRBJ1-1	TRBV5-1	NA	TGCGCCAGCAGCAGAGGACAGTTGACGCACACTGAAGCTTTCTTT	CASSRGQLTHTEAFF
TRBJ2-7	TRBV9	NA	TGTGCCAGCAGCGGAGGTGGGGCTCTCTCCGAGCAGTACTTC	CASSGGGALSEQYF
TRBJ1-1	TRBV28	TRBD1	TGTGCCAGCAGTTTAAGGTGGACAGGACTGAACACTGAAGCTTTCTTT	CASSLRWTGLNTEAFF
TRBJ2-2	TRBV28	TRBD2	TGTGCCAGCAAGACTAGCGCCTTGGACACCGGGGAGCTGTTTTTT	CASKTSALDTGELFF
TRBJ2-3	TRBV2	TRBD2	TGTGCCAGCAGTGAACTACTAGCGGGGGGCCGCACAGATACGCAGTATTTT	CASSELLAGGRTDTQYF
TRBJ2-7	TRBV2	TRBD2	TGTGCCAGCAGGGAAACTAGCGGGAGATCCTACGAGCAGTACTTC	CASRETSGRSYEQYF
TRBJ2-6	TRBV5-3	TRBD1	TGTGCCAGAAGCTCGCCGACAGGGGGCGCCTCTGGGGCCAACGTCCTGACTTTC	CARSSPTGGASGANVLTF
TRBJ2-7	TRBV28	NA	TGTGCCAGCACCTACGCCCACTCGGGTTCGATCAACGAGCAGTACTTC	CASTYAHSGSINEQYF
TRBJ2-5	TRBV28	NA	TGTGCCAGCGCTGTAGCAGGGGAAGAGACCCAGTACTTC	CASAVAGEETQYF
TRBJ1-1	TRBV27	TRBD1	TGTGCCAGCAGGAACAGGGGGCGCAACACTGAAGCTTTCTTT	CASRNRGRNTEAFF
TRBJ1-2	TRBV7-9	NA	TGTGCCAGCAGCTTCACAATTCCGGGACAATCCTACACCTTC	CASSFTIPGQSYTF
TRBJ1-3	TRBV9	TRBD1	TGTGCCAGCAGCGTTCAGGCAGGGGGAGGCTCTGGAAACACCATATATTTT	CASSVQAGGGSGNTIYF
TRBJ2-5	TRBV27	TRBD2	TGTGCCAGCAGTCCTCCGGGACTAGCGATGGAGACCCAGTACTTC	CASSPPGLAMETQYF
TRBJ2-7	TRBV7-8	NA	TGTGCCAGCAGCTTCAGTACCTTTATCGAGCAGTACTTC	CASSFSTFIEQYF
TRBJ1-2	TRBV7-3	TRBD1	TGTGCCACCTCGGACAGGGTGATGGGAGGCTACACCTTC	CATSDRVMGGYTF
TRBJ2-7	TRBV27	NA	TGTGCCAGCAGTTTTAGTCCAGTGGGCGACGAGCAGTACTTC	CASSFSPVGDEQYF
TRBJ1-2	TRBV5-8	TRBD1	TGTGCCAGCAGATGGACAGGGAAAGGGGGCTACACCTTC	CASRWTGKGGYTF
TRBJ2-1	TRBV5-1	TRBD1	TGCGCCAGCAGACGAACAGGGGATGAGCAGTTCTTC	CASRRTGDEQFF
TRBJ2-5	TRBV14	NA	TGTGCCAGCAGCCCAGGAGGGGGCTGGGTGACCCAGTACTTC	CASSPGGGWVTQYF
TRBJ1-1	TRBV7-9	NA	TGTGCCAGCAGCTTAGGCACACCGCTGATAGCTTTCTTT	CASSLGTPLIAFF
TRBJ1-5	TRBV27	NA	TGTGCCAGCAGTCTGACAGTCTATAGCAATCAGCCCCAGCATTTT	CASSLTVYSNQPQHF
TRBJ2-3	TRBV10-3	NA	TGTGCCATCAGTGGCGACTGGGGCCAGAATCCAGATACGCAGTATTTT	CAISGDWGQNPDTQYF
TRBJ2-1	TRBV27	TRBD2	TGTGCCAGCAGTTTCGGCGGGAGGACCTACAATGAGCAGTTCTTC	CASSFGGRTYNEQFF
TRBJ2-2	TRBV4-3	TRBD1	TGCGCCAGCAGCCAACCGGGACAGGGGAACACCGGGGAGCTGTTTTTT	CASSQPGQGNTGELFF
TRBJ2-3	TRBV6-6	TRBD2	TGTGCCAGCAGTTACTTTGGCGGGAGCGCGCGGGATACGCAGTATTTT	CASSYFGGSARDTQYF
TRBJ2-5	TRBV10-3	NA	TGTGCCATCAGTGAGGTGTGGAGGCAGGGGCAAGAGACCCAGTACTTC	CAISEVWRQGQETQYF
TRBJ2-7	TRBV15	NA	TGTGCCACCAGCAGAGCCCGGGACGAGCAGTACTTC	CATSRARDEQYF
TRBJ1-2	TRBV9	TRBD1	TGTGCCAGCAGCGTAGCCCCCGGACAGGGGGGCTATGGCTACACCTTC	CASSVAPGQGGYGYTF
TRBJ1-1	TRBV6-6	NA	TGTGCCAGCAGCCGGACAGTTTCGAACACTGAAGCTTTCTTT	CASSRTVSNTEAFF
TRBJ2-1	TRBV4-3	TRBD2	TGCGCCAGCAGCCAAGATGTGGGGGGGACCTACAATGAGCAGTTCTTC	CASSQDVGGTYNEQFF
TRBJ1-1	TRBV10-2	TRBD1	TGCGCCAGCAGTGGGGGACAGGGGAGGACTGAAGCTTTCTTT	CASSGGQGRTEAFF
TRBJ2-7	TRBV9	NA	TGTGCCAGCAGCGTAGCAACGGGAGAACAGACCTACGAGCAGTACTTC	CASSVATGEQTYEQYF
TRBJ1-3	TRBV28	NA	TGTGCCAGCAGTCGCCCTCGGGGGGCCCCGAGCTCTGGAAACACCATATATTTT	CASSRPRGAPSSGNTIYF
TRBJ2-7	TRBV5-1	TRBD1	TGCGCCAGCAGCTTGGGACAGGGGGCGCCCTACGAGCAGTACTTC	CASSLGQGAPYEQYF
TRBJ2-3	TRBV7-2	NA	TGTGCCAGCAGCTTACAGTGGACAGATACGCAGTATTTT	CASSLQWTDTQYF
TRBJ1-4	TRBV11-2	NA	TGTGCCAGCAGCTTAAGTGGGGCAGGGCCGAATGAAAAACTGTTTTTT	CASSLSGAGPNEKLFF
TRBJ1-4	TRBV28	TRBD1	TGTGCCAGCAGTTTTATCCGAACAGGGGAGGAAAAACTGTTTTTT	CASSFIRTGEEKLFF
TRBJ1-1	TRBV6-1	NA	TGTGCCGGGGGGGGTCCGACAGGCTTTAACACTGAAGCTTTCTTT	CAGGGPTGFNTEAFF
TRBJ2-1	TRBV7-2	TRBD1	TGTGCCAGCAGCTTAGAACCAGGGACAGGCTCCTACAATGAGCAGTTCTTC	CASSLEPGTGSYNEQFF
TRBJ1-1	TRBV11-3	TRBD1	TGTGCCAGCAGCAAGGGACAGGGTTACACTGAAGCTTTCTTT	CASSKGQGYTEAFF
TRBJ2-1	TRBV11-3	NA	TGTGCCAGCAGTACCGGAGTCTACAATGAGCAGTTCTTC	CASSTGVYNEQFF
TRBJ2-1	TRBV12-5	NA	TGTGCTAGTGGTTTGGGCGGGACGACCTACAATGAGCAGTTCTTC	CASGLGGTTYNEQFF
TRBJ2-7	TRBV19	TRBD2	TGTGCCAGTAGTATCGAGCGGGGACCCTCCTACGAGCAGTACTTC	CASSIERGPSYEQYF
TRBJ1-2	TRBV7-9	TRBD1	TGTGCCAGCAGCCCCGGGACAGGCGGGTTAGGCTATGGCTACACCTTC	CASSPGTGGLGYGYTF
TRBJ1-4	TRBV27	NA	TGTGCCAGCAGTGTCTTATCCGGTTTCGTGAATGAAAAACTGTTTTTT	CASSVLSGFVNEKLFF